Listed below are T cell receptor beta chains from one sample, sequenced in a study of CD8+ T cells in alopecia areata. The assay was immunoSEQ multiplex PCR, and TCRdb's table has in-frame clones only and misses some. Among 150,000 to 200,000 clones, roughly 65% were seen once, and the ten largest hold more than 0.7%. Sequences were derived from CD4+ T cells sorted from blood, sampled at week 4, from a patient treated with tofacitinib. Receptor source: a human donor with alopecia areata. CDR3s include the opening cysteine and the closing phenylalanine or tryptophan. The order of the fields is J gene, V gene, clone size, D gene, CDR3 DNA, CDR3 protein. D genes are given only for firm matches. Clone size appears in some rows only: once, few, many, or a class for an expanded clone.

TRBJ2-3 | TRBV25-1 | . | TRBD2 | TGTGCCAGCAGTGAATCGGCGGGGGGCGCAGATACGCAGTATTTT | CASSESAGGADTQYF
TRBJ2-7 | TRBV29-1 | . | . | TGCAGCGTGAAACAGGGCTACGAGCAGTACTTC | CSVKQGYEQYF
TRBJ1-6 | TRBV10-3 | . | TRBD1 | TGTGCCATCAGGGGACAGGGGGAGATTTCACCCCTCCACTTT | CAIRGQGEISPLHF
TRBJ1-2 | TRBV30 | once | TRBD1 | TGTGCCTGGAGTAGGGACAACAGGGGCTATGGCTACACCTTC | CAWSRDNRGYGYTF
TRBJ2-7 | TRBV7-9 | . | TRBD2 | TGTGCCAGCAGCCCATGGGGGGGAAGGGAGCAGTACTTC | CASSPWGGREQYF
TRBJ1-2 | TRBV5-1 | . | . | TGCGCCAGCAGCGCGACGACTTCGTATGGCTACACCTTC | CASSATTSYGYTF
TRBJ1-6 | TRBV7-3 | . | . | TGTGCCAGCAGCTCAGGGAATGATTCACCCCTCCACTTT | CASSSGNDSPLHF
TRBJ2-3 | TRBV29-1 | . | TRBD1 | TGCAGCGTAGATCCGGGACAGGGGGCTGGTACGCAGTATTTT | CSVDPGQGAGTQYF
TRBJ2-1 | TRBV29-1 | . | TRBD1 | TGCAGCGTTTCGACAGGGCCCTACAATGAGCAGTTCTTC | CSVSTGPYNEQFF
TRBJ2-1 | TRBV15 | . | . | TGTGCCACCAGCAGAGCGACGGCGGCCGTTGGGGAGTTCTTC | CATSRATAAVGEFF
TRBJ1-5 | TRBV30 | . | TRBD1 | TGTGCCTGGAGTAACCGACAGGGGGGAGGGCAGCCCCAGCATTTT | CAWSNRQGGGQPQHF
TRBJ2-5 | TRBV2 | . | . | TGTGCCAGCAGTCCCCAAGAGACCCAGTACTTC | CASSPQETQYF
TRBJ1-1 | TRBV9 | . | . | TGTGCCAGCAGCGACAGGGCTAACACTGAAGCTTTCTTT | CASSDRANTEAFF
TRBJ2-7 | TRBV5-1 | . | . | TGCGCCAGCAGCCTGGACCTGTTGGGCCTCGAGCAGTACTTC | CASSLDLLGLEQYF
TRBJ1-1 | TRBV29-1 | . | . | TGCAGCGCCCGATTTTCTGGCGACACTGAAGCTTTCTTT | CSARFSGDTEAFF
TRBJ2-3 | TRBV30 | . | TRBD1 | TGTGCCTGGAGTCCGACAGGGGTTCGGGCAGATACGCAGTATTTT | CAWSPTGVRADTQYF
TRBJ2-3 | TRBV6-6 | . | . | TGTGCCAGCAGTTACTCGCTAGGCCTAACAGATACGCAGTATTTT | CASSYSLGLTDTQYF
TRBJ2-3 | TRBV5-1 | . | TRBD1 | TGCGCCAGCAGCTGGGGACAGAAGACAGATACGCAGTATTTT | CASSWGQKTDTQYF
TRBJ2-5 | TRBV7-6 | . | TRBD2 | TGTGCCAGCAGCTCTCTGGGACTAGCTGGCCAAGAGACCCAGTACTTC | CASSSLGLAGQETQYF
TRBJ2-1 | TRBV29-1 | . | . | TGCAGCGTAGCCCCAGGCCGCGGTTTGAATGAGCAGTTCTTC | CSVAPGRGLNEQFF
TRBJ2-5 | TRBV29-1 | few | . | TGCAGCGTTGAGTTTCTAGCTGGAGAGACCCAGTACTTC | CSVEFLAGETQYF
TRBJ1-2 | TRBV1 | . | . | TGCACCAGCAGCCAAGATCGAACAGCCCTTAACTATGGCTACACCTTC | CTSSQDRTALNYGYTF
TRBJ2-7 | TRBV6-6 | . | . | TGTGCCAGCAGAAAAGGGCAGGTCTCCTACGAGCAGTACTTC | CASRKGQVSYEQYF
TRBJ2-3 | TRBV4-3 | . | TRBD2 | TGCGCCAGCAGCCAATATCCGGGACTAGCGGTCACAGATACGCAGTATTTT | CASSQYPGLAVTDTQYF
TRBJ2-1 | TRBV10-3 | . | . | TGTGCCACCCTAAGCGGGCAGGGAAGTGAGCAGTTCTTC | CATLSGQGSEQFF
TRBJ2-2 | TRBV30 | . | . | TGTGCCTGGAGTTTGACCGGGGAGCTGTTTTTT | CAWSLTGELFF
TRBJ2-7 | TRBV27 | . | TRBD1 | TGTGCCAGCAGTTTAGAGGCAGGGGGCTTATACGAGCAGTACTTC | CASSLEAGGLYEQYF
TRBJ1-6 | TRBV9 | few | TRBD1 | TGTGCCAGCAGCGTCGGACAGGCTTCGAATTCACCCCTCCACTTT | CASSVGQASNSPLHF
TRBJ1-2 | TRBV6-6 | . | . | TGTGCCAGCAGCTTTACAGGAGGCGCATCCTATGGCTACACCTTC | CASSFTGGASYGYTF
TRBJ1-1 | TRBV29-1 | . | . | TGCAGCGTGGGGGTTACGACCACTGAAGCTTTCTTT | CSVGVTTTEAFF
TRBJ1-3 | TRBV23-1 | few | . | TGCGCCAGCAGTCAGGGCGGGGATGGAAACACCATATATTTT | CASSQGGDGNTIYF
TRBJ2-2 | TRBV29-1 | . | . | TGCAGCGTTCTCGCAGGGTCCACCGGGGAGCTGTTTTTT | CSVLAGSTGELFF
TRBJ2-1 | TRBV29-1 | . | TRBD2 | TGCAGCGTTGAAGGACTAGCGGGGGGCCCTTATGAGCAGTTCTTC | CSVEGLAGGPYEQFF
TRBJ2-2 | TRBV7-8 | . | . | TGTGCCAGCAGCTCCGGAAGTAGCACCGGGGAGCTGTTTTTT | CASSSGSSTGELFF
TRBJ1-5 | TRBV6-5 | few | . | TGTGCCAGCAGTTACGGGGCAGGGGATCAGCCCCAGCATTTT | CASSYGAGDQPQHF
TRBJ1-5 | TRBV29-1 | . | . | TGCAGCGTCGCGGATGGGACCGCTCAGCCCCAGCATTTT | CSVADGTAQPQHF
TRBJ1-2 | TRBV4-1 | . | . | TGCGCCAGCAGCCAAGATCAGTCCCGTGGGTATGGCTACACCTTC | CASSQDQSRGYGYTF
TRBJ1-2 | TRBV7-9 | once | . | TGTGCCAGCAGCCCCGCGTCCGGCTACACCTTC | CASSPASGYTF
TRBJ2-7 | TRBV11-2 | . | . | TGTGCCAGCAGCTTAGTCAGGGGTTCCTACGAGCAGTACTTC | CASSLVRGSYEQYF
TRBJ2-7 | TRBV29-1 | few | . | TGCAGCGTTCGGAGCTCCTACGAGCAGTACTTC | CSVRSSYEQYF
TRBJ1-1 | TRBV14 | . | . | TGTGCCAGCAGCCAAGGACTCTACACTGAAGCTTTCTTT | CASSQGLYTEAFF
TRBJ2-5 | TRBV29-1 | . | TRBD2 | TGCAGCGTTCCTTACGGGGGGGCTTCGGAGACCCAGTACTTC | CSVPYGGASETQYF
TRBJ2-7 | TRBV10-3 | . | TRBD1 | TGTGCCATCAGTGAGCCCGGGACAGGGAACTCCTACGAGCAGTACTTC | CAISEPGTGNSYEQYF
TRBJ1-1 | TRBV30 | . | TRBD1 | TGTGCCTGGAGGGGGACAGGGGGCCGAACTGAAGCTTTCTTT | CAWRGTGGRTEAFF
TRBJ1-5 | TRBV27 | few | . | TGTGCCAGCGCTGGGGTAGGTCAGCCCCAGCATTTT | CASAGVGQPQHF
TRBJ1-5 | TRBV29-1 | . | TRBD1 | TGCAGCGGTCTTACAGGGGTGGGACAGCCCCAGCATTTT | CSGLTGVGQPQHF
TRBJ1-5 | TRBV7-9 | . | . | TGTGCCAGCAGCCCGGGGGGGAATCAGCCCCAGCATTTT | CASSPGGNQPQHF
TRBJ1-5 | TRBV30 | . | . | TGTGCCTGGAGTAGGGGGAGCAGTCAGCCCCAGCATTTT | CAWSRGSSQPQHF
TRBJ2-2 | TRBV4-1 | . | TRBD1 | TGCGCCAGCAGCCAAGATTGGCAGGGGGCGAACACCGGGGAGCTGTTTTTT | CASSQDWQGANTGELFF
TRBJ2-7 | TRBV30 | . | . | TGTGCCTACACAACCGTCCGCCGTTTGGCCCTCGACGAGCAGTACTTC | CAYTTVRRLALDEQYF
TRBJ2-5 | TRBV29-1 | few | . | TGCAGCGTTGGACAGGCCCAAGAGACCCAGTACTTC | CSVGQAQETQYF
TRBJ2-3 | TRBV30 | . | . | TGTGCCTGGAGTGATTTTAAGAGAGATACGCAGTATTTT | CAWSDFKRDTQYF
TRBJ2-3 | TRBV10-2 | few | . | TGCGCCAGCGCCGGCGGGTTCGCGAGCACAGATACGCAGTATTTT | CASAGGFASTDTQYF
TRBJ2-5 | TRBV7-2 | once | . | TGTGCCAGCAGCTGGAAGGCGTTGGAGGAGACCCAGTACTTC | CASSWKALEETQYF
TRBJ2-7 | TRBV30 | few | . | TGTGCCTGGGGACCGGGACATCTAGCCTACGAGCAGTACTTC | CAWGPGHLAYEQYF
TRBJ2-2 | TRBV4-3 | . | . | TGCGCCAGCAGCCAAGATTACGGAACCGGGGAGCTGTTTTTT | CASSQDYGTGELFF